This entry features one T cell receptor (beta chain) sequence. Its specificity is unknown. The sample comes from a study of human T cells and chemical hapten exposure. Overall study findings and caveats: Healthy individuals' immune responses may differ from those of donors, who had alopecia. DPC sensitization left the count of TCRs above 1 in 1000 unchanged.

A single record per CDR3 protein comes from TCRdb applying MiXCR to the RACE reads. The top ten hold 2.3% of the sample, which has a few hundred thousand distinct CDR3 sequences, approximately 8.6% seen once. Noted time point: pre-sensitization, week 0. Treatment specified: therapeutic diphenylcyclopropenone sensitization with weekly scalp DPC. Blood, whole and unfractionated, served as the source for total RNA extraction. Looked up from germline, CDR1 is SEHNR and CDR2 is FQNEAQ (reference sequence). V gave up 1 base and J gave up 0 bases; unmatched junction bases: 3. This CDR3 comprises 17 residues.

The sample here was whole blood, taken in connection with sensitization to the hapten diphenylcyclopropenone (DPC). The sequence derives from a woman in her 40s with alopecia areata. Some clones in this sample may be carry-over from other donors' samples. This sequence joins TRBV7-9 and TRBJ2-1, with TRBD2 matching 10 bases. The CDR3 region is CASSLGGLASSYNEQFF. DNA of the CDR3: TGTGCCAGCAGCTTAGGGGGACTAGCGAGCTCCTACAATGAGCAGTTCTTC.